Following are 2 T cell receptor beta chains from one sample sequenced in a study of CD8+ T cells in alopecia areata. Extraction and reverse transcription of RNA yielded cDNA as the sequencing template. The protocol was immunoSEQ multiplex PCR, while the TCRdb copy is restricted to in-frame clones and leaves out a portion. The table has thousands of clones, roughly two thirds seen once. Those with alopecia areata gave lesional scalp punch biopsies and peripheral blood. The specimen comprised skin, sampled at week 0. The receptors shown here come from a human donor with alopecia areata.

This clone occurred a few times. V usage is TRBV5-4 and J usage is TRBJ2-5; possible D gene TRBD1, 5 bases. Germline V gene data show CDR1 as SGHNT and CDR2 as YYREEE (reference sequence). Trimming took 3 bases from V and 3 from J, leaving 12 bases between them. The length of the CDR3 is 14 residues. CDR3: CASSSRPDKETQYF. CDR3 sequence (DNA): TGTGCCAGCAGCTCTCGACCGGACAAAGAGACCCAGTACTTC.

This clone was seen a handful of times. The chain employs TRBV7-4 and TRBJ1-1; tentative D call: TRBD1 (6 bases). Germline-derived CDR1 and CDR2 are SGHVT and SQSDAQ. CDR3 length: 14 amino acids. The V and J ends lost 3 bases and 4 bases respectively, with 12 bases between them. This CDR3 reads CASSFRGQGTEAFF. CDR3 nucleotides: TGTGCCAGCAGCTTTCGGGGGCAAGGCACTGAAGCTTTCTTT.